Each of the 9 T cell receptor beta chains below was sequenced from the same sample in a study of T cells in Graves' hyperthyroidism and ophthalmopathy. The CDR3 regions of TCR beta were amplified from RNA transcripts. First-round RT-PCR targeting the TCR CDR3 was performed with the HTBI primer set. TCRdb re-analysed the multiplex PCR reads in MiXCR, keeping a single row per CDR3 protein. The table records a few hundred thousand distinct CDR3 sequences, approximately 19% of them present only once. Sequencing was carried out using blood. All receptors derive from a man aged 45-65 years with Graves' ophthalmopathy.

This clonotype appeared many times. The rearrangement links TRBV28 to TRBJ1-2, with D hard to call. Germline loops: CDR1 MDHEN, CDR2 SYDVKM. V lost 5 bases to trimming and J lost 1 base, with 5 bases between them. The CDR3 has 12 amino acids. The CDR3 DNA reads TGTGCCAGCAGTGTTATTAACTATGGCTACACCTTC. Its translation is CASSVINYGYTF.

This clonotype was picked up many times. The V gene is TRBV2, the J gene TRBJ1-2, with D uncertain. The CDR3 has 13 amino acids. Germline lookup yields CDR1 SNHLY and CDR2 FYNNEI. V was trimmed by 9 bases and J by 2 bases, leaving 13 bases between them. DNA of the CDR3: TGTGCCAGTAGCCGGACGGGAAACTATGGCTACACCTTC. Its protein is CASSRTGNYGYTF.

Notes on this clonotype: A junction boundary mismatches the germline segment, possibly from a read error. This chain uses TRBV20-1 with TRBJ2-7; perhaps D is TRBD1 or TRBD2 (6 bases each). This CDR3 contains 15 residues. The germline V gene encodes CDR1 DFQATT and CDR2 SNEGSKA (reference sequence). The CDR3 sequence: CSASLTGQSTGEQHF. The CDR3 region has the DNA TGCAGTGCTAGTTTAACGGGACAAAGTACGGGGGAGCAGCACTTC.

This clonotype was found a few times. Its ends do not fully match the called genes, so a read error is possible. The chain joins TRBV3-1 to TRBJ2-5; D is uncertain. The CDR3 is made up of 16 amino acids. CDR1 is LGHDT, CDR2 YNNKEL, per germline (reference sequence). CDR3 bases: TGTGCCAGCAGTGAAGCGCTAAAGGGCGGTGGAGAGGCCCAGTACTTC. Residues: CASSEALKGGGEAQYF.

CDR3 region: CASRFPGNGETQYF. The CDR3 bases are TGCGCCAGCAGATTCCCCGGGAATGGAGAGACCCAGTACTTC. The chain has TRBV5-1 and TRBJ2-5, with D possibly matching TRBD2 (5 bases). Trimming left V 5 bases short and J 4 bases short, with 15 bases between. This CDR3 is 14 amino acids long. Germline CDR1 reads SGHRS; CDR2 reads YFSETQ.

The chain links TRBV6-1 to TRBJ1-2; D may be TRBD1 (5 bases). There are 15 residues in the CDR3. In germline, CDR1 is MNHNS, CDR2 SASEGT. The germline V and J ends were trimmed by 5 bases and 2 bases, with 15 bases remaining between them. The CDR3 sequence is CASSRRTGANYGYTF. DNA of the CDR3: TGTGCCAGCAGTCGTAGAACAGGCGCCAACTATGGCTACACCTTC.

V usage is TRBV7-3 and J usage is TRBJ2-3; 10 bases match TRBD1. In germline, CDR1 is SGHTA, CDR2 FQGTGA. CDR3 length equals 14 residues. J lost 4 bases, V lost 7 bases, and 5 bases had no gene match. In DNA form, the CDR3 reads TGTGCCAGCATGCCGGACAGGGGGTCAGATACGCAGTATTTT. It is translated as CASMPDRGSDTQYF. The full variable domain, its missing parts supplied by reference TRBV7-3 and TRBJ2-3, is GAGVSQTPSNKVTEKGKYVELRCDPISGHTALYWYRQSLGQGPEFLIYFQGTGAADDSGLPNDRFFAVRPEGSVSTLKIQRTERGDSAVYLCASMPDRGSDTQYFGPGTRLTVL.

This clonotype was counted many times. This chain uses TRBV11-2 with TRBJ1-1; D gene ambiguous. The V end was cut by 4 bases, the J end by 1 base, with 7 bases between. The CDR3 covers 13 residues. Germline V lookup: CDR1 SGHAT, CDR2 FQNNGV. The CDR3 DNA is TGTGCCAGCAGCTCCCGAACGAACACTGAAGCTTTCTTT. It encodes CASSSRTNTEAFF.

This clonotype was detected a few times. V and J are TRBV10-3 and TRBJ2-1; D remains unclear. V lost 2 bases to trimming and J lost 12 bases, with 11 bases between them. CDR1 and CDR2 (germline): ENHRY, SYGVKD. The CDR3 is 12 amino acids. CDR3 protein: CAISEHEKRQFF. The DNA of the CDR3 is TGTGCCATCAGTGAGCATGAAAAAAGGCAGTTCTTC.